One sample yielded the 17 T cell receptor beta chains listed below, sequenced in a study of human T cells and chemical hapten exposure. Time point reported: pre-sensitization, week 0. Specified treatment: therapeutic diphenylcyclopropenone sensitization with weekly scalp DPC. MiXCR was run by TCRdb on the RACE reads, yielding one entry per CDR3 protein. The data contain under 100,000 distinct CDR3 sequences, over 6.5% of them singletons. The sequencing here drew on whole blood, taken in connection with sensitization to the hapten diphenylcyclopropenone (DPC). The receptors here all came from a man between 40 and 49 years old with alopecia areata. Some clones in this sample may be carry-over from other donors' samples.

This clonotype was picked up a small number of times. The V call is TRBV19, the J call TRBJ2-1; D remains ambiguous. V was pared by 2 bases and J by 5 bases, with 7 bases between. The CDR3 is made up of 13 amino acids. Germline lookup yields CDR1 LNHDA and CDR2 SQIVND (reference sequence). DNA of the CDR3: TGTGCCAGTAGTATAAGGACCGACAATGAGCAGTTCTTC. Protein: CASSIRTDNEQFF.

In this sample, this clonotype turned up many times. CDR3 sequence: CASSYSTGGKGYEQYF. CDR3 sequence (DNA): TGTGCCAGCAGTTACTCGACGGGCGGGAAGGGGTACGAGCAGTACTTC. The genes are TRBV6-5 and TRBJ2-7; D perhaps matches TRBD2 (6 bases). Trimming stripped 0 bases from V and 4 bases from J, with 16 bases between. This CDR3 spans 16 amino acids. Germline V gene data show CDR1 as MNHEY and CDR2 as SVGAGI.

V usage is TRBV9 and J usage is TRBJ2-1; 11 bases are a match to TRBD2. V lost 1 base to trimming and J lost 9 bases; unmatched junction nucleotides: 6. The germline gives CDR1 SGDLS, CDR2 YYNGEE. CDR3 length: 15 amino acids. CDR3 nucleotide sequence: TGTGCCAGCAGCGTAACTAGCGGGAGTTGGGGTGAGCAGTTCTTC. This sequence encodes CASSVTSGSWGEQFF.

This clonotype was counted a few times. V gene TRBV9 combines with J gene TRBJ2-7; D gene unclear. With 4 bases removed from V and 5 bases from J, the gap between germline ends came to 22 bases. There are 16 residues in the CDR3. Germline CDR1 is SGDLS and CDR2 is YYNGEE. CDR3: CASSPHPGLVIHEQYF. For the CDR3, the DNA is TGTGCCAGCAGCCCCCACCCCGGGCTAGTTATCCACGAGCAGTACTTC.

The chain joins TRBV11-1 to TRBJ2-4; 10 bases map to TRBD2. In germline, CDR1 is SGHAT, CDR2 FQDESV (reference sequence). V gave up 5 bases and J gave up 9 bases; unmatched junction bases: 10. The CDR3 is made up of 15 amino acids. The CDR3 sequence is CASSATGTSVVIQYF. The CDR3 coding sequence is TGTGCCAGCAGCGCAACCGGGACTAGCGTTGTCATTCAGTACTTC. Looking up the rest from reference TRBV11-1 and TRBJ2-4 gives the full variable domain: EAEVAQSPRYKITEKSQAVAFWCDPISGHATLYWYRQILGQGPELLVQFQDESVVDDSQLPKDRFSAERLKGVDSTLKIQPAELGDSAMYLCASSATGTSVVIQYFGAGTRLSVL.

The CDR3 sequence: CASSPLGTAWETQYF. The DNA of the CDR3 is TGTGCCAGCTCACCACTAGGGACGGCCTGGGAGACCCAGTACTTC. This chain links TRBV18 with TRBJ2-5; D possibly uses TRBD1 or TRBD2 (5 bases each). Germline CDR1 reads KGHSH; CDR2 reads LQKENI. V was cut by 1 base and J by 5 bases, with 14 bases left in between. CDR3 length equals 15 residues.

This clonotype was seen more than once but under ten times. The genes are TRBV6-1 and TRBJ2-3, with a tentative D call TRBD2 (6 bases). Germline-derived CDR1 and CDR2 are MNHNS and SASEGT. V gave up 1 base and J gave up 7 bases, with 18 bases separating them. The CDR3 has 16 amino acids. The CDR3 sequence: CASSEEIFQRANTQYF. The CDR3 nucleotides read TGTGCCAGCAGTGAAGAAATCTTCCAGCGGGCTAATACGCAGTATTTT.

This clonotype has a handful of counts. The chain links TRBV18 to TRBJ2-5; tentative D call: TRBD1 (6 bases). The CDR3 loop spans 13 amino acids. CDR1 KGHSH and CDR2 LQKENI come from the germline V gene. The V and J ends lost 5 bases and 2 bases respectively, with 9 bases between them. Here the CDR3 DNA reads TGTGCCAGCTCAGGGACACTTCAAGAGACCCAGTACTTC. This sequence encodes CASSGTLQETQYF.

This clonotype has a count of ten or more. The chain has TRBV20-1 and TRBJ2-2, with D unclear. Trimming removed 2 bases from V and 1 base from J, with 11 bases in between. Germline V lookup: CDR1 DFQATT, CDR2 SNEGSKA (reference sequence). The CDR3 consists of 15 residues. The CDR3 loop is CSARSRSVNTGELFF. CDR3 DNA: TGCAGTGCTAGATCGCGCTCGGTGAACACCGGGGAGCTGTTTTTT.

This clonotype was counted only a few times. The V call is TRBV5-1, the J call TRBJ1-2; possibly TRBD1 for D (6 bases). Trimming pared 1 base from V and 0 bases from J, leaving 10 bases between. The CDR3 length is 15 residues. CDR1 SGHRS and CDR2 YFSETQ come from the germline V gene. The CDR3 region is CASSLSQGPNYGYTF. The DNA of the CDR3 is TGCGCCAGCAGCTTGAGCCAGGGGCCTAACTATGGCTACACCTTC.

This clonotype appeared many times. The gene calls are TRBV7-2 and TRBJ2-7; perhaps TRBD1 as D (5 bases). Germline CDR1 and CDR2: SGHTA and FQGNSA. Trimming cost V 1 base and J 0 bases, with 7 bases left between them. This CDR3 spans 14 amino acids. CDR3 in amino acids: CASSLDRYSYEQYF. DNA for the CDR3: TGTGCCAGCAGCTTAGACAGGTACTCCTACGAGCAGTACTTC.

This chain links TRBV7-6 with TRBJ1-6, with D unresolved. Deletions cut 5 bases from V and 5 bases from J, with 10 bases between. CDR3 length equals 14 residues. Germline V CDR1 and CDR2: SGHVS, FNYEAQ. CDR3: CASSLGADNSPLHF. The CDR3 DNA is TGTGCCAGCAGCCTAGGAGCAGATAATTCACCCCTCCACTTT.

The chain uses TRBV6-6 and TRBJ2-7; possibly TRBD1 or TRBD2 for D (5 bases each). Germline V gives CDR1 MNHNY, CDR2 SVGAGI (reference sequence). Between the trimmed V and J ends, which lost 5 bases and 0 bases, there was a span of 14 bases. The CDR3 is 15 residues long. CDR3 amino acids: CASSAGTASSYEQYV. In nucleotides, the CDR3 is TGTGCCAGCAGTGCAGGGACGGCTAGCTCCTACGAGCAGTACGTC.

This clonotype has just a few counts. The chain links TRBV19 to TRBJ1-5; 8 bases map to TRBD1. Germline V lookup: CDR1 LNHDA, CDR2 SQIVND (reference sequence). This CDR3 contains 14 residues. J was trimmed by 1 base and V by 8 bases; bases with no gene match: 4. CDR3 protein: CASGAGGSNQPQHF. In nucleotides, the CDR3 is TGTGCCAGTGGGGCAGGGGGCAGCAATCAGCCCCAGCATTTT.

There are a few counts of this clonotype. The V gene is TRBV11-3, the J gene TRBJ2-7; possibly TRBD2 for D (5 bases). V dropped 1 base and J dropped 3 bases, with 13 bases sitting between them. The CDR3 contains 15 residues. Germline V gene sequence: CDR1 SGHNT, CDR2 YENEEA. The CDR3 nucleotides read TGTGCCAGCAGCTTAGGAGGGCAGGCGGGCTACGAGCAGTACTTC. This encodes CASSLGGQAGYEQYF.

This clonotype counts as medium-sized (0.01 to 0.1%). V is TRBV6-6 and J is TRBJ1-5; D is undetermined. V shed 1 base and J shed 0 bases, with 13 bases lying between them. This CDR3 comprises 17 residues. Germline V CDR1 and CDR2: MNHNY, SVGAGI (reference sequence). The CDR3 loop reads CASSYYSSMGSNQPQHF. Here the CDR3 DNA reads TGTGCCAGCAGTTACTACTCGTCGATGGGTAGCAATCAGCCCCAGCATTTT.

The rearrangement uses TRBV28 and TRBJ2-3, with 15 bases identical to TRBD2. Per germline, CDR1 MDHEN and CDR2 SYDVKM. V was clipped by 8 bases and J by 5 bases; unmatched bases: 5. This CDR3 spans 15 amino acids. The CDR3 loop reads CASGLAGGPRDTQYF. CDR3 bases: TGTGCCAGCGGACTAGCGGGAGGGCCTAGAGATACGCAGTATTTT.